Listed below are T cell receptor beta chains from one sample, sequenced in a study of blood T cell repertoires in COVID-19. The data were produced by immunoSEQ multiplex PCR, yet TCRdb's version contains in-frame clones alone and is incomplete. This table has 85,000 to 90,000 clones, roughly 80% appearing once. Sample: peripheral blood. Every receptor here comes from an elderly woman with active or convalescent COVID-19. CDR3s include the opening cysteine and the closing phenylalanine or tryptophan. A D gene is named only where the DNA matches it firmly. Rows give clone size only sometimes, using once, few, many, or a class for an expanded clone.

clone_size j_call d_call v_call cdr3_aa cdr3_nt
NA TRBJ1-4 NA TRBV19 CASSNGQNNEKLFF TGTGCCAGTAGTAATGGACAGAATAATGAAAAACTGTTTTTT
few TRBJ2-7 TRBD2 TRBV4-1 CASSQISGLAGDEQYF TGCGCCAGCAGCCAAATTTCCGGACTAGCGGGAGACGAGCAGTACTTC
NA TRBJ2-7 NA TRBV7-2 CASTPSPVSYEQYF TGTGCCAGCACCCCGAGCCCGGTCTCCTACGAGCAGTACTTC
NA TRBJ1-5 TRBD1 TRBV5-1 CASSLGQGLNQPQHF TGCGCCAGCAGCCTCGGACAGGGCCTCAATCAGCCCCAGCATTTT
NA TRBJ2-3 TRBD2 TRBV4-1 CASSQVERGAAADTQYF TGCGCCAGCAGCCAAGTGGAGCGGGGGGCCGCCGCAGATACGCAGTATTTT
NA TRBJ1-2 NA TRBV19 CASKGQATSNYGYTF TGTGCCAGTAAGGGGCAGGCCACCTCTAACTATGGCTACACCTTC
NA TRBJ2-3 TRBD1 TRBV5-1 CASSDGLMGQGRPDTQYF TGCGCCAGCAGCGATGGGCTGATGGGACAGGGGAGGCCAGATACGCAGTATTTT
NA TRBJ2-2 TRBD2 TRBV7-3 CASSLRAAGGPGTGELFF TGTGCCAGCAGCTTACGGGCTGCGGGAGGGCCAGGGACCGGGGAGCTGTTTTTT
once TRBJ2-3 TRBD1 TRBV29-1 CSVATGYTDTQYF TGCAGCGTAGCGACAGGGTACACAGATACGCAGTATTTT
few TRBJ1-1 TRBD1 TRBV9 CASSPRQGLSTEAFF TGTGCCAGCAGCCCGAGACAGGGGCTGAGCACTGAAGCTTTCTTT
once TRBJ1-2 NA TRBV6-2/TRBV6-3 CASSDAQGPTYGYTF TGTGCCAGCAGCGACGCCCAGGGCCCTACCTATGGCTACACCTTC
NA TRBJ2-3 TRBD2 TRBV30 CARGGAGGGSDTQYF TGTGCCCGGGGAGGTGCGGGAGGTGGGTCAGATACGCAGTATTTT
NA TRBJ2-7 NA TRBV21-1 CASGSSGGYEQYF TGTGCCAGCGGCTCTAGCGGGGGCTACGAGCAGTACTTC
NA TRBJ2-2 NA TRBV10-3 CAIRPDDTGELFF TGTGCCATCAGGCCAGATGACACCGGGGAGCTGTTTTTT
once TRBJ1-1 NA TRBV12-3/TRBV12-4 CASSLRGGTEAFF TGTGCCAGCAGTTTACGGGGTGGCACTGAAGCTTTCTTT
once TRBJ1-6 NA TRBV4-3 CASSQNSGFNSPLHF TGCGCCAGCAGCCAAAACAGCGGATTTAATTCACCCCTCCACTTT
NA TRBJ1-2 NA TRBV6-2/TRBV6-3 CASSRQGYGYTF TGTGCCAGCAGTAGGCAGGGATATGGCTACACCTTC
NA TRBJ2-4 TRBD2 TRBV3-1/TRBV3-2 CASSQDLGRGKNIQYF TGTGCCAGCAGCCAAGATCTGGGGAGGGGTAAAAACATTCAGTACTTC
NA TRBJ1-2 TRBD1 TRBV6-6 CASSYGTGTPLASYTF TGTGCCAGCAGTTACGGGACAGGGACCCCATTGGCTAGCTACACCTTC
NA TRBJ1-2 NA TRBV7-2 CASSLGLSGVPYGYTF TGTGCCAGCAGCTTAGGGTTATCGGGGGTTCCCTATGGCTACACCTTC
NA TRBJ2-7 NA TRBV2 CASSAEGYEQYF TGTGCCAGCAGTGCGGAGGGCTACGAGCAGTACTTC
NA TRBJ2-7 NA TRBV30 CAWSVERRLRAQYF TGTGCCTGGAGCGTGGAACGACGGTTGCGGGCGCAGTACTTC
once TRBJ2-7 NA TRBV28 CASSAPRTVGLYEQYF TGTGCCAGCAGCGCCCCTCGGACAGTCGGGCTATACGAGCAGTACTTC
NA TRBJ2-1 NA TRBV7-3 CASSPSLLDSYNEQFF TGTGCCAGCAGCCCCTCCCTACTAGACTCCTACAATGAGCAGTTCTTC
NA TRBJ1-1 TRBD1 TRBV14 CASSQGQGIAEAFF TGTGCCAGCAGCCAAGGACAGGGTATCGCTGAAGCTTTCTTT
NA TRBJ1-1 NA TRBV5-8 CASSPRGAQGAFF TGTGCCAGCAGCCCCCGAGGGGCGCAGGGGGCTTTCTTT
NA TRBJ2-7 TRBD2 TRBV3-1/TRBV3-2 CASSPDLPGLAGGAYEQYF TGTGCCAGCAGCCCGGACCTTCCGGGACTAGCGGGAGGGGCTTACGAGCAGTACTTC
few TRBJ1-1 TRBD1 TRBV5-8 CASSPDRGRVPTEAFF TGTGCCAGCAGCCCTGACAGGGGGCGCGTACCCACTGAAGCTTTCTTT
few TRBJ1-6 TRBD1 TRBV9 CASSWGQGNSPLHF TGTGCCAGCAGCTGGGGACAGGGGAATTCACCCCTCCACTTT
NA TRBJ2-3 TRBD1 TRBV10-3 CAIRPGQGLPDTQYF TGTGCCATCAGACCGGGACAGGGACTCCCAGATACGCAGTATTTT
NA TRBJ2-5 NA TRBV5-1 CASSPSPGYQETQYF TGCGCCAGCAGCCCGAGCCCGGGTTATCAAGAGACCCAGTACTTC
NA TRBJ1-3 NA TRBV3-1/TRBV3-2 CASGTGNTIYF TGTGCCAGCGGCACGGGTAACACCATATATTTT
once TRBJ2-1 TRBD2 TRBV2 CASRPGASGYLLYNEQFF TGTGCCAGCAGACCTGGGGCTAGCGGGTACCTGCTCTACAATGAGCAGTTCTTC
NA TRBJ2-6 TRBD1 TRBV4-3 CASSQVQQGAAAGANVLTF TGCGCCAGCAGCCAAGTGCAGCAGGGGGCGGCCGCTGGGGCCAACGTCCTGACTTTC
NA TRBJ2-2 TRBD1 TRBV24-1 CATSDLGTGYTGELFF TGTGCCACCAGTGATTTGGGGACAGGGTACACCGGGGAGCTGTTTTTT
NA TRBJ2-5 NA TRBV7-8 CASSPRGSPQETQYF TGTGCCAGCAGCCCACGTGGCTCCCCACAAGAGACCCAGTACTTC
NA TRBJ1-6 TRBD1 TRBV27 CASSIQGVFNSPLHF TGTGCCAGCAGTATCCAGGGGGTTTTCAATTCACCCCTCCACTTT
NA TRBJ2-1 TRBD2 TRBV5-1 CASSWTSGRARNEQFF TGCGCCAGCAGCTGGACTAGCGGGAGGGCCAGGAATGAGCAGTTCTTC
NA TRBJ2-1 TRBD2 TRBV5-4 CASSIVAGGLYNEQFF TGTGCCAGCAGCATAGTAGCGGGGGGGCTTTACAATGAGCAGTTCTTC
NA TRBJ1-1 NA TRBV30 CAWRSSGAEAFF TGTGCCTGGAGGAGTTCCGGGGCTGAAGCTTTCTTT